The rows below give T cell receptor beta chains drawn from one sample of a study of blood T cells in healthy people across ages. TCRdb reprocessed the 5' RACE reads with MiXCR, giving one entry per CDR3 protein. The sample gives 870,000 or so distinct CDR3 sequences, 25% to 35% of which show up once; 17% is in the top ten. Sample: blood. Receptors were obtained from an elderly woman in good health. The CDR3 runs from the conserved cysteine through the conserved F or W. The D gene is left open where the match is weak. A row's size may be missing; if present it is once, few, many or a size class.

CDR3 protein: CSARRDRGNQPQHF
CDR3 DNA: TGCAGTGCTAGACGGGACAGGGGGAATCAGCCCCAGCATTTT
V gene: TRBV20-1
J gene: TRBJ1-5
clone size: .
D gene: TRBD1
CDR3 length: 14

CDR3 protein: CASSLVGVGGLHGYTF
CDR3 DNA: TGTGCCAGCAGCTTAGTGGGGGTGGGAGGGCTGCATGGCTACACCTTC
V gene: TRBV7-2
J gene: TRBJ1-2
clone size: few
D gene: .
CDR3 length: 16

CDR3 protein: CASSYPLEDHLSGNSPLHF
CDR3 DNA: TGTGCCAGCAGTTACCCATTAGAGGACCACCTGTCGGGTAATTCACCCCTCCACTTT
V gene: TRBV6-2/TRBV6-3
J gene: TRBJ1-6
clone size: .
D gene: .
CDR3 length: 19

CDR3 protein: CASSYGGGNQPQHF
CDR3 DNA: TGTGCCAGCAGTTACGGGGGAGGCAATCAGCCCCAGCATTTT
V gene: TRBV6-6
J gene: TRBJ1-5
clone size: many
D gene: .
CDR3 length: 14

CDR3 protein: CASRPGQGAYNEQFF
CDR3 DNA: TGTGCCAGCAGGCCTGGACAGGGGGCCTACAATGAGCAGTTCTTC
V gene: TRBV7-9
J gene: TRBJ2-1
clone size: many
D gene: TRBD1
CDR3 length: 15

CDR3 protein: CASSPLGVESYEQYF
CDR3 DNA: TGTGCCAGCAGTCCCCTTGGGGTGGAGTCCTACGAGCAGTACTTC
V gene: TRBV6-2/TRBV6-3
J gene: TRBJ2-7
clone size: many
D gene: .
CDR3 length: 15

CDR3 protein: CASSFRGLNNEQYF
CDR3 DNA: TGTGCCAGCAGCTTCCGGGGCCTAAACAATGAGCAGTACTTC
V gene: TRBV7-2
J gene: TRBJ2-7
clone size: few
D gene: .
CDR3 length: 14

CDR3 protein: CASSLQLNEQYF
CDR3 DNA: TGTGCCAGCAGCCTCCAGCTTAATGAGCAGTACTTC
V gene: TRBV7-2
J gene: TRBJ2-5
clone size: few
D gene: .
CDR3 length: 12

CDR3 protein: CASSSRALRGALNTGELFF
CDR3 DNA: TGTGCCAGCAGTTCCCGGGCCCTCCGAGGGGCCCTTAACACCGGGGAGCTGTTTTTT
V gene: TRBV28
J gene: TRBJ2-2
clone size: .
D gene: .
CDR3 length: 19

CDR3 protein: CASGSRGRVYNEQFF
CDR3 DNA: TGTGCCAGCGGGTCTAGAGGACGGGTCTACAATGAGCAGTTCTTC
V gene: TRBV6-2/TRBV6-3
J gene: TRBJ2-1
clone size: .
D gene: .
CDR3 length: 15

CDR3 protein: CSAPTRQTSTSETQYF
CDR3 DNA: TGCAGTGCCCCTACCCGTCAGACATCCACGTCGGAGACCCAGTACTTC
V gene: TRBV20-1
J gene: TRBJ2-5
clone size: many
D gene: .
CDR3 length: 16

CDR3 protein: CASSPLQGASSYEQYF
CDR3 DNA: TGTGCCAGCAGCCCCTTACAGGGGGCGAGCTCCTACGAGCAGTACTTC
V gene: TRBV14
J gene: TRBJ2-7
clone size: few
D gene: TRBD1
CDR3 length: 16

CDR3 protein: CASSLDLNRGTEQYF
CDR3 DNA: TGTGCCAGCAGCTTAGATCTAAATAGAGGGACCGAGCAGTACTTC
V gene: TRBV11-2
J gene: TRBJ2-7
clone size: few
D gene: .
CDR3 length: 15

CDR3 protein: CASSRGTGNTEAFF
CDR3 DNA: TGTGCCAGCAGCAGGGGGACAGGGAACACTGAAGCTTTCTTT
V gene: TRBV7-8
J gene: TRBJ1-1
clone size: .
D gene: TRBD1
CDR3 length: 14

CDR3 protein: CASRGTGGFNQPQHF
CDR3 DNA: TGTGCCAGCAGAGGGACAGGGGGATTCAATCAGCCCCAGCATTTT
V gene: TRBV19
J gene: TRBJ1-5
clone size: many
D gene: TRBD1
CDR3 length: 15

CDR3 protein: CASSLGGGAQGEQFF
CDR3 DNA: TGTGCCAGCAGCTTGGGCGGGGGGGCTCAGGGTGAGCAGTTCTTC
V gene: TRBV11-2
J gene: TRBJ2-1
clone size: few
D gene: TRBD2
CDR3 length: 15

CDR3 protein: CANPPGTEQETRYF
CDR3 DNA: TGTGCCAACCCACCCGGGACGGAACAAGAGACCCGGTACTTC
V gene: TRBV6-2/TRBV6-3
J gene: TRBJ2-4
clone size: .
D gene: .
CDR3 length: 14

CDR3 protein: CASSLGTTHTGELFF
CDR3 DNA: TGTGCCAGCAGCTTAGGGACTACCCACACCGGGGAGCTGTTTTTT
V gene: TRBV7-2
J gene: TRBJ2-2
clone size: .
D gene: .
CDR3 length: 15

CDR3 protein: CAISDGGSSYNEQFF
CDR3 DNA: TGTGCCATCAGTGATGGCGGGAGCTCCTACAATGAGCAGTTCTTC
V gene: TRBV10-3
J gene: TRBJ2-1
clone size: many
D gene: TRBD2
CDR3 length: 15

CDR3 protein: CASSSRGGISNTIYF
CDR3 DNA: TGTGCCAGCAGTTCCAGAGGGGGGATCTCTAACACCATATATTTT
V gene: TRBV6-5
J gene: TRBJ1-3
clone size: .
D gene: .
CDR3 length: 15

CDR3 protein: CSASPTDTQYF
CDR3 DNA: TGCAGTGCTTCGCCAACAGATACGCAGTATTTT
V gene: TRBV20-1
J gene: TRBJ2-3
clone size: .
D gene: .
CDR3 length: 11

CDR3 protein: CASSAWTGGTGELFF
CDR3 DNA: TGTGCCAGCAGCGCATGGACAGGGGGCACCGGGGAGCTGTTTTTT
V gene: TRBV9
J gene: TRBJ2-2
clone size: .
D gene: TRBD1
CDR3 length: 15

CDR3 protein: CASSGPTENTGELFF
CDR3 DNA: TGTGCCAGCAGTGGACCTACGGAGAACACCGGGGAGCTGTTTTTT
V gene: TRBV2
J gene: TRBJ2-2
clone size: few
D gene: .
CDR3 length: 15

CDR3 protein: CASTPSRGVSNNEQFF
CDR3 DNA: TGTGCCAGCACCCCGAGTAGGGGAGTCAGCAACAATGAGCAGTTCTTC
V gene: TRBV7-2
J gene: TRBJ2-1
clone size: many
D gene: .
CDR3 length: 16

CDR3 protein: CTWSMERGAVKNIQYF
CDR3 DNA: TGTACCTGGAGTATGGAGCGAGGGGCCGTCAAAAACATTCAGTACTTC
V gene: TRBV30
J gene: TRBJ2-4
clone size: few
D gene: .
CDR3 length: 16

CDR3 protein: CASSLTALYEQYF
CDR3 DNA: TGTGCCAGCAGCTTAACAGCCCTCTACGAGCAGTACTTC
V gene: TRBV7-9
J gene: TRBJ2-7
clone size: .
D gene: .
CDR3 length: 13

CDR3 protein: CASRDRGFTEAFF
CDR3 DNA: TGTGCCAGCAGGGACAGGGGGTTCACTGAAGCTTTCTTT
V gene: TRBV6-2/TRBV6-3
J gene: TRBJ1-1
clone size: .
D gene: TRBD1
CDR3 length: 13

CDR3 protein: CSVDSVPGEQYF
CDR3 DNA: TGCAGCGTTGATTCAGTCCCAGGCGAGCAGTACTTC
V gene: TRBV29-1
J gene: TRBJ2-7
clone size: few
D gene: .
CDR3 length: 12

CDR3 protein: CASSDEFVGAYEQYF
CDR3 DNA: TGTGCCAGCAGTGATGAGTTTGTTGGAGCCTACGAGCAGTACTTC
V gene: TRBV6-1
J gene: TRBJ2-7
clone size: many
D gene: .
CDR3 length: 15

CDR3 protein: CASSLARVAGGPKLSNEQFF
CDR3 DNA: TGTGCCAGCAGTTTAGCGCGGGTGGCGGGGGGGCCAAAGCTTAGCAATGAGCAGTTCTTC
V gene: TRBV12-3/TRBV12-4
J gene: TRBJ2-1
clone size: many
D gene: TRBD2
CDR3 length: 20

CDR3 protein: CASTWVGGETQYF
CDR3 DNA: TGTGCCAGCACCTGGGTGGGTGGAGAGACCCAGTACTTC
V gene: TRBV7-2
J gene: TRBJ2-5
clone size: many
D gene: .
CDR3 length: 13

CDR3 protein: CSARDRGGAGDTQYF
CDR3 DNA: TGCAGTGCTAGAGACCGCGGGGGGGCCGGAGATACGCAGTATTTT
V gene: TRBV20-1
J gene: TRBJ2-3
clone size: many
D gene: TRBD2
CDR3 length: 15

CDR3 protein: CASSFQGRLAGGQETQYF
CDR3 DNA: TGTGCCAGCAGCTTCCAAGGGCGACTAGCGGGGGGGCAAGAGACCCAGTACTTC
V gene: TRBV7-2
J gene: TRBJ2-5
clone size: many
D gene: TRBD2
CDR3 length: 18

CDR3 protein: CASSESGGSSPLHF
CDR3 DNA: TGCGCCAGCAGTGAGTCGGGGGGCAGTTCACCCCTCCACTTT
V gene: TRBV10-2
J gene: TRBJ1-6
clone size: few
D gene: .
CDR3 length: 14

CDR3 protein: CASSKDRGGTSLNEQFF
CDR3 DNA: TGCGCCAGCAGTAAGGACAGGGGAGGGACTAGTCTCAATGAGCAGTTCTTC
V gene: TRBV5-1
J gene: TRBJ2-1
clone size: .
D gene: .
CDR3 length: 17

CDR3 protein: CASSPGTSGMIQETQYF
CDR3 DNA: TGTGCCAGCAGCCCTGGGACTAGCGGGATGATCCAAGAGACCCAGTACTTC
V gene: TRBV7-2
J gene: TRBJ2-5
clone size: .
D gene: TRBD2
CDR3 length: 17

CDR3 protein: CAWSDRVNEKLFF
CDR3 DNA: TGTGCCTGGAGTGACAGGGTTAATGAAAAACTGTTTTTT
V gene: TRBV30
J gene: TRBJ1-4
clone size: .
D gene: .
CDR3 length: 13

CDR3 protein: CGSSLGSLAGADTQYF
CDR3 DNA: TGTGGCAGCAGCTTAGGTAGCCTAGCGGGCGCAGATACGCAGTATTTT
V gene: TRBV7-2
J gene: TRBJ2-3
clone size: .
D gene: TRBD2
CDR3 length: 16

CDR3 protein: CASSQERFRRWEKLFF
CDR3 DNA: TGCGCCAGCAGCCAAGAACGGTTTCGGCGATGGGAAAAACTGTTTTTT
V gene: TRBV4-3
J gene: TRBJ1-4
clone size: few
D gene: .
CDR3 length: 16

CDR3 protein: CASSFGASYNEQFF
CDR3 DNA: TGTGCCAGCAGCTTCGGGGCCTCCTACAATGAGCAGTTCTTC
V gene: TRBV7-6
J gene: TRBJ2-1
clone size: many
D gene: .
CDR3 length: 14

CDR3 protein: CSVHRGGNTGELFF
CDR3 DNA: TGCAGCGTTCATAGGGGAGGAAACACCGGGGAGCTGTTTTTT
V gene: TRBV29-1
J gene: TRBJ2-2
clone size: .
D gene: .
CDR3 length: 14

CDR3 protein: CASSRGLAGVIQETQYF
CDR3 DNA: TGTGCCAGCAGCCGGGGACTAGCGGGGGTCATCCAAGAGACCCAGTACTTC
V gene: TRBV7-9
J gene: TRBJ2-5
clone size: many
D gene: TRBD2
CDR3 length: 17

CDR3 protein: CASSLRRRDTDTQYF
CDR3 DNA: TGCGCCAGCAGCTTGCGGCGGCGGGATACAGATACGCAGTATTTT
V gene: TRBV5-1
J gene: TRBJ2-3
clone size: many
D gene: .
CDR3 length: 15

CDR3 protein: CASSLAPASDTQYF
CDR3 DNA: TGCGCCAGCAGCTTGGCCCCAGCATCAGATACGCAGTATTTT
V gene: TRBV5-1
J gene: TRBJ2-3
clone size: many
D gene: .
CDR3 length: 14

CDR3 protein: CASSQAGQGDYEQYF
CDR3 DNA: TGTGCCAGCAGCCAGGCTGGACAGGGTGACTACGAGCAGTACTTC
V gene: TRBV3-1
J gene: TRBJ2-7
clone size: .
D gene: TRBD1
CDR3 length: 15

CDR3 protein: CSAERGRESYEQYF
CDR3 DNA: TGCAGTGCAGAACGCGGGAGAGAGTCCTACGAGCAGTACTTC
V gene: TRBV20-1
J gene: TRBJ2-7
clone size: .
D gene: TRBD2
CDR3 length: 14

CDR3 protein: CSARNHGQGGQRGPSYEQYF
CDR3 DNA: TGCAGTGCTAGAAACCACGGACAGGGAGGGCAGCGGGGGCCGTCCTACGAGCAGTACTTC
V gene: TRBV20-1
J gene: TRBJ2-7
clone size: many
D gene: .
CDR3 length: 20

CDR3 protein: CASSFPGAKTDTQYF
CDR3 DNA: TGTGCCAGCAGCTTCCCCGGGGCTAAGACAGATACGCAGTATTTT
V gene: TRBV7-2
J gene: TRBJ2-3
clone size: .
D gene: .
CDR3 length: 15

CDR3 protein: CASSSRTDRVRADTQYF
CDR3 DNA: TGTGCCAGCAGCTCCAGGACCGACAGGGTTAGGGCAGATACGCAGTATTTT
V gene: TRBV11-2
J gene: TRBJ2-3
clone size: few
D gene: TRBD1
CDR3 length: 17

CDR3 protein: CASSAELAGRGSYNEQFF
CDR3 DNA: TGTGCCAGCAGCGCCGAACTAGCGGGAAGGGGCTCCTACAATGAGCAGTTCTTC
V gene: TRBV7-2
J gene: TRBJ2-1
clone size: few
D gene: TRBD2
CDR3 length: 18

CDR3 protein: CASSQLGTNYEQYF
CDR3 DNA: TGTGCCAGCAGTCAACTCGGGACAAACTACGAGCAGTACTTC
V gene: TRBV28
J gene: TRBJ2-7
clone size: many
D gene: .
CDR3 length: 14

CDR3 protein: CSARDLGVGYTF
CDR3 DNA: TGCAGTGCTAGAGATTTGGGTGTTGGCTACACCTTC
V gene: TRBV20-1
J gene: TRBJ1-2
clone size: many
D gene: .
CDR3 length: 12

CDR3 protein: CSAKHSTGHSYGYTF
CDR3 DNA: TGCAGTGCTAAGCACTCGACAGGCCACTCCTATGGCTACACCTTC
V gene: TRBV20-1
J gene: TRBJ1-2
clone size: .
D gene: .
CDR3 length: 15

CDR3 protein: CASKSGDPTDTQYF
CDR3 DNA: TGTGCCAGTAAAAGCGGGGACCCCACAGATACGCAGTATTTT
V gene: TRBV19
J gene: TRBJ2-3
clone size: many
D gene: TRBD2
CDR3 length: 14

CDR3 protein: CSARPPGGDSPLHF
CDR3 DNA: TGCAGTGCACGACCGCCTGGTGGTGATTCACCCCTCCACTTT
V gene: TRBV20-1
J gene: TRBJ1-6
clone size: .
D gene: .
CDR3 length: 14

CDR3 protein: CASEAGATGTQYF
CDR3 DNA: TGTGCCAGTGAGGCCGGAGCCACAGGTACGCAGTATTTT
V gene: TRBV7-2
J gene: TRBJ2-3
clone size: few
D gene: .
CDR3 length: 13

CDR3 protein: CASSLEGKTGEQFF
CDR3 DNA: TGTGCCAGCAGTTTAGAAGGCAAAACTGGGGAGCAGTTCTTC
V gene: TRBV12-3/TRBV12-4
J gene: TRBJ2-1
clone size: many
D gene: .
CDR3 length: 14

CDR3 protein: CSAPELAAYEQFF
CDR3 DNA: TGCAGTGCTCCGGAACTAGCGGCATATGAGCAGTTCTTC
V gene: TRBV20-1
J gene: TRBJ2-1
clone size: .
D gene: TRBD2
CDR3 length: 13

CDR3 protein: CASTTPERYPYEQYF
CDR3 DNA: TGTGCCAGCACGACTCCGGAAAGGTACCCCTACGAGCAGTACTTC
V gene: TRBV6-5
J gene: TRBJ2-7
clone size: .
D gene: .
CDR3 length: 15

CDR3 protein: CASSADRVFGANVLTF
CDR3 DNA: TGTGCCAGCAGTGCCGACAGGGTGTTTGGGGCCAACGTCCTGACTTTC
V gene: TRBV25-1
J gene: TRBJ2-6
clone size: many
D gene: TRBD1
CDR3 length: 16